Following are 22 T cell receptor beta chains from one sample sequenced in a study of T cell responses to AZD1222 COVID-19 vaccine. Assay used: immunoSEQ multiplex PCR; TCRdb lists only in-frame clones, some missing. Here the sample spans about 120,000 clones, 88% being singletons. This specimen consisted of peripheral blood, obtained 28 days after the second AZD1222 dose. These receptors originate from an adult who received the AZD1222 COVID-19 vaccine.

V is TRBV27 and J is TRBJ2-7, with D possibly being TRBD1 or TRBD2 (5 bases each). The germline V gene encodes CDR1 MNHEY and CDR2 SMNVEV (reference sequence). The CDR3 totals 14 residues. The V end lost 3 bases, the J end lost 7 bases, and 16 bases lay between the germline ends. The CDR3 protein is CASSFQGASWEQYF. The DNA for the CDR3 is TGTGCCAGCAGTTTCCAGGGAGCCTCCTGGGAGCAGTACTTC.

The chain has TRBV12-3 or TRBV12-4 and TRBJ2-1; D is possibly TRBD2 (6 bases). This CDR3 comprises 12 residues. V was clipped by 4 bases and J by 9 bases, with 10 bases between them. DNA for the CDR3: TGTGCCAGCAGTTCAAGGAGGGCTGAGCAGTTCTTC. Residues: CASSSRRAEQFF.

The chain carries TRBV5-1 and TRBJ2-3; D is possibly TRBD2 (5 bases). Trimming took 5 bases from V and 9 from J, leaving 10 bases between them. Germline V gene data show CDR1 as SGHRS and CDR2 as YFSETQ. This CDR3 contains 11 residues. The CDR3 DNA reads as TGCGCCAGCAGGCAAGCGGAAACGCAGTATTTT. Encoded protein: CASRQAETQYF.

The chain is built from TRBV29-1 and TRBJ1-1; D is uncertain. The CDR3 consists of 13 residues. V lost 2 bases to trimming and J lost 0 bases, with 7 bases between them. Germline V gene data show CDR1 as SQVTM and CDR2 as ANQGSEA. The CDR3 DNA reads TGCAGCGTTGAAAACAGAATGAACACTGAAGCTTTCTTT. Amino acid sequence: CSVENRMNTEAFF.

The rearrangement links TRBV3-1 (or the pseudogene TRBV3-2) to TRBJ2-1; D is unresolved. Germline CDR1 reads LGHDT; CDR2 reads YNNKEL (reference sequence). The CDR3 contains 15 residues. Trimming cost V 1 base and J 5 bases, with 12 bases left between them. The CDR3 sequence is CASSQGLGWDNEQFF. CDR3 nucleotide sequence: TGTGCCAGCAGCCAAGGTTTGGGGTGGGACAATGAGCAGTTCTTC.

The rearrangement joins TRBV6-5 to TRBJ1-1; D not certain. V shed 5 bases and J shed 0 bases, with 4 bases lying between them. The CDR3 is 12 residues long. Germline V gene sequence: CDR1 MNHEY, CDR2 SVGAGI. CDR3 region: CASSTLNTEAFF. The CDR3 DNA is TGTGCCAGCAGTACGTTGAACACTGAAGCTTTCTTT.

The chain has TRBV24-1 and TRBJ2-7; 9 positions match TRBD1. Germline V CDR1 and CDR2: KGHDR, SFDVKD. This CDR3 comprises 16 residues. The ends lost 6 bases at V and 5 bases at J; junction bases unmatched: 13. The CDR3 region is CATSSRYRDRANEQYF. In DNA, the CDR3 is TGTGCCACCAGTTCACGGTACCGGGACAGGGCTAACGAGCAGTACTTC.

The chain couples TRBV15 to TRBJ2-4; 9 nucleotides line up with TRBD2. The J segment lost 8 bases and the V segment lost 4 bases, leaving 9 bases of the junction unmatched. Germline V CDR1 and CDR2: LNHNV, YYDKDF (reference sequence). The CDR3 is made up of 15 amino acids. The DNA of the CDR3 is TGTGCCACCAGCAACTTAGCGGGAGTGGTGTACATTCAGTACTTC. Residues: CATSNLAGVVYIQYF.

The gene calls are TRBV5-5 and TRBJ2-1, with D perhaps matching TRBD1 (6 bases). V dropped 0 bases and J dropped 7 bases, with 17 bases sitting between them. The germline V gene has CDR1 SGHKS and CDR2 YYEKEE (reference sequence). The CDR3 consists of 16 residues. The CDR3 DNA is TGTGCCAGCAGCTTGGGCCCAGTCTCAGGACAGAATGAGCAGTTCTTC. Protein sequence: CASSLGPVSGQNEQFF.

The CDR3 DNA follows: TGTGCCAGCAGCTTGGCTCGGGGCGCCTATGGCTACACCTTC. Translated: CASSLARGAYGYTF. This chain links TRBV5-4 with TRBJ1-2; possible D gene TRBD1, 5 bases. The CDR3 length is 14 residues. CDR1 and CDR2 from the germline V gene are SGHNT and YYREEE (reference sequence). V was trimmed by 0 bases and J by 4 bases, leaving 10 bases between them.

V usage is TRBV27 and J usage is TRBJ1-2; no firm D call. Trimming removed 3 bases at V and 1 base at J, with 6 bases between. From germline, CDR1 is MNHEY and CDR2 SMNVEV (reference sequence). This CDR3 has 13 residues. CDR3 sequence (DNA): TGTGCCAGCAGTTTCGGTAGTAACTATGGCTACACCTTC. Translated, it gives CASSFGSNYGYTF.

The chain employs TRBV19 and TRBJ2-5; 11 positions agree with TRBD2. The germline V gene encodes CDR1 LNHDA and CDR2 SQIVND (reference sequence). CDR3 length: 18 residues. V was clipped by 3 bases and J by 4 bases; unmatched bases: 13. CDR3 protein: CASSIRASGGFSGETQYF. The CDR3 region has the DNA TGTGCCAGTAGTATTAGGGCTAGCGGGGGGTTCTCGGGAGAGACCCAGTACTTC.

V is TRBV19 and J is TRBJ1-1, with D tentatively TRBD1 (5 bases). Germline V lookup: CDR1 LNHDA, CDR2 SQIVND (reference sequence). Trimming removed 10 bases from V and 6 bases from J, with 21 bases in between. The CDR3 has 14 residues. The CDR3 protein is CATLVGGGRSEAFF. The CDR3 bases are TGTGCCACCTTAGTGGGGGGAGGGAGGTCTGAAGCTTTCTTT. The full variable domain, in which reference TRBV19 and TRBJ1-1 provide the parts outside the CDR3, is DGGITQSPKYLFRKEGQNVTLSCEQNLNHDAMYWYRQDPGQGLRLIYYSQIVNDFQKGDIAEGYSVSREKKESFPLTVTSAQKNPTAFYLCATLVGGGRSEAFFGQGTRLTVV.

The chain carries TRBV5-5 and TRBJ2-3; D ambiguous. The CDR3 is 11 residues long. Germline assignment: CDR1 SGHKS and CDR2 YYEKEE (reference sequence). V was trimmed by 2 bases and J by 2 bases, leaving 0 bases between them. The CDR3 DNA follows: TGTGCCAGCAGCTTCACAGATACGCAGTATTTT. Encoded protein: CASSFTDTQYF.

This chain joins TRBV4-1 and TRBJ2-5; D possibly matches TRBD1 or TRBD2 (5 bases each). CDR1 and CDR2 (germline): MGHRA, YSYEKL. The V end was cut by 3 bases, the J end by 4 bases, with 21 bases between. The CDR3 runs 17 residues. The DNA for the CDR3 is TGCGCCAGCAGCCAGCCACTAGGGTATGAGGGGCCAGAGACCCAGTACTTC. As protein: CASSQPLGYEGPETQYF.

The rearrangement joins TRBV7-9 to TRBJ2-1; TRBD2 matches at 9 bases. J gave up 4 bases and V 6 bases, and 10 bases lay outside the gene matches. The CDR3 has 16 amino acids. The germline V gene has CDR1 SEHNR and CDR2 FQNEAQ (reference sequence). The DNA for the CDR3 is TGTGCCAGCAGTAGAGGAGCGGGAGGTACTTACAATGAGCAGTTCTTC. Protein product: CASSRGAGGTYNEQFF.

This clone was counted between two and nine times. The rearrangement links TRBV7-9 to TRBJ2-1, with D possibly matching TRBD2 (5 bases). The germline V and J ends were trimmed by 5 bases and 1 base, with 9 bases remaining between them. The CDR3 is 14 residues long. The germline CDR1 and CDR2 sequences are SEHNR and FQNEAQ (reference sequence). In nucleotides, the CDR3 is TGTGCCAGCAGCCCACGAGGGTCCTACAATGAGCAGTTCTTC. It codes for CASSPRGSYNEQFF.

The V and J genes are TRBV30 and TRBJ1-2; D remains ambiguous. The CDR3 covers 14 residues. The V end lost 5 bases, the J end lost 4 bases, and 17 bases lay between the germline ends. Germline V gene sequence: CDR1 GTSNPN, CDR2 SVGIG (reference sequence). The DNA for the CDR3 is TGTGCCTGGTCCCGGAATCAGGTGACCTATGGCTACACCTTC. The encoded protein is CAWSRNQVTYGYTF.

J is TRBJ1-1 and V is TRBV6-5, with 7 nucleotides matching TRBD1. In germline, CDR1 is MNHEY, CDR2 SVGAGI. J lost 0 bases, V lost 0 bases, and 4 bases had no gene match. CDR3 size: 16 residues. The CDR3 spells CASSYSRQGMNTEAFF. In nucleotides, the CDR3 is TGTGCCAGCAGTTACTCCAGACAGGGTATGAACACTGAAGCTTTCTTT.

This chain uses TRBV6-5 with TRBJ1-5; a weak D match, TRBD1 (6 bases). The CDR3 covers 13 residues. CDR1 and CDR2 from the germline V gene are MNHEY and SVGAGI. V was trimmed by 5 bases and J by 5 bases, leaving 10 bases between them. For the CDR3, the DNA is TGTGCCAGCAGTCGGGGGGGGCATCAGCCCCAGCATTTT. Translation gives CASSRGGHQPQHF.

The chain uses TRBV10-3 and TRBJ1-1, with D possibly TRBD1 on 6 matching bases. The CDR3 sequence is 15 residues long. V lost 0 bases, J lost 1 base, and 9 bases lay in between. Germline values: CDR1 ENHRY, CDR2 SYGVKD. The CDR3 region is CAISESGGRNTEAFF. CDR3 nucleotide sequence: TGTGCCATCAGTGAGTCAGGGGGGAGGAACACTGAAGCTTTCTTT.

The gene calls are TRBV5-4 and TRBJ1-1; no clear D. V was cut by 0 bases and J by 0 bases, with 3 bases left in between. Germline CDR1 SGHNT, CDR2 YYREEE (reference sequence). The CDR3 totals 13 residues. CDR3 region: CASSLVLNTEAFF. CDR3 sequence (DNA): TGTGCCAGCAGCTTGGTTCTGAACACTGAAGCTTTCTTT.